The 5 T cell receptor beta chains below come from one sample, sequenced in a study of human T cells and chemical hapten exposure. Unfractionated whole blood yielded the extracted total RNA. Using its own MiXCR run on the 5' RACE reads, TCRdb lists one record per CDR3 protein. The sample gives 130,000 or so distinct CDR3 sequences, over 3.5% of which show up once; approximately 1.3% is in the top ten. These receptors came from a female donor in good health.

This clonotype was seen a handful of times. The chain is built from TRBV10-2 and TRBJ2-1; TRBD2 matches at 9 bases. This CDR3 is 17 amino acids long. J was trimmed by 1 base and V by 5 bases; bases with no gene match: 9. Germline V gene lookup returns CDR1 WSHSY and CDR2 SAAADI. CDR3 loop: CASSKRGEQNSYNEQFF. DNA for the CDR3: TGCGCCAGCAGTAAGCGGGGGGAACAAAATTCCTACAATGAGCAGTTCTTC.

This clonotype was observed at least ten times. The CDR3 loop is CASSRGWRRQFF. CDR3 sequence (DNA): TGTGCCAGCAGCCGAGGTTGGCGTCGTCAGTTCTTC. The V call is TRBV12-3 or TRBV12-4, the J call TRBJ2-1; D is undetermined. The CDR3 has 12 residues. Trimming took off 6 bases at V and 13 bases at J, with 16 bases between the two ends.

There are many counts of this clonotype. The V gene is TRBV21-1, the J gene TRBJ2-3; the tabulated D call, TRBD1, remains unverified against the DNA. TRBV21-1 is flagged as a pseudogene. The CDR3 is 16 residues long. DNA of the CDR3: TGTGCCAGCATAAATGGCCTGTCGTCTAGCACAGATACGCAGTATTTT. Amino acid sequence: CASINGLSSSTDTQYF.

This clonotype was counted at least ten times. The chain couples TRBV5-6 to TRBJ2-1, with unresolved D. This CDR3 is 14 amino acids long. V was pared by 0 bases and J by 0 bases, with 4 bases between. Germline V gives CDR1 SGHDT, CDR2 YYEEEE. The CDR3: CASSLGGSYNEQFF. The CDR3, as DNA: TGTGCCAGCAGCTTGGGCGGCTCCTACAATGAGCAGTTCTTC.

About this clonotype: One base away lies a much larger clone, so this may be a sequencing read error. This likely comes from a read error, as the CDR3 has no conserved phenylalanine or tryptophan at its end. The rearrangement joins TRBV5-1 to TRBJ2-3, with no clear D. CDR1 and CDR2 from the germline V gene are SGHRS and YFSETQ. The ends were cut back, 0 bases at V and 6 bases at J, with 8 bases in the middle. The CDR3 loop spans 13 amino acids. CDR3 nucleotide sequence: TGCGCCAGCAGCTTGGACGTGGGGGATACGCAGTATTCT. Protein: CASSLDVGDTQYS.